One TCR beta chain is described in this entry. As yet, its antigen is unknown. Other autoimmune diseases, uncontrolled infections, pregnancy or lactation ruled patients out of participation. Researchers took RNA transcripts and amplified TCR beta CDR3 regions from them. HTBI-primed first-round RT-PCR preceded second-round multiplex PCR. TCRdb itself ran the multiplex PCR reads through MiXCR, one entry per CDR3 protein. The repertoire has around 660,000 distinct CDR3 sequences, 35% to 50% of them found once; the top ten carry more than 2.5%. This specimen comes from a study of Graves' ophthalmopathy and Graves' hyperthyroidism. Study-level results: Most expanded thyroid clonotypes above 0.001 frequency also appeared in blood.

After removal of 5 bases from V and 0 bases from J, the junction contained 3 bases not matched to a gene. The CDR3 loop spans 14 amino acids. Germline CDR1 MGHDK, CDR2 SYGVNS. This receptor was obtained from an adult man with Graves' ophthalmopathy. The specimen was peripheral blood. The chain is built from TRBV25-1 and TRBJ2-7, with 8 bases aligning to TRBD2. The CDR3 is CASSSAGDSYEQYF. Written as DNA, the CDR3 is TGTGCCAGCAGTTCAGCGGGGGACTCCTACGAGCAGTACTTC.